The present TCR beta chain was sequenced within a study of CD8 T cells in ankylosing spondylitis. Germline V gene data show CDR1 as ENHRY and CDR2 as SYGVKD. V trimming: 5 bases; J trimming: 2 bases; junction bases outside the gene matches: 2. The CDR3 has 15 residues. Using quantitative 5'-RACE with molecular barcodes, the authors made TCR beta libraries. TCRdb reanalysed the 5' RACE reads using MiXCR and keeps one entry per CDR3 protein. Seen here are around 320,000 distinct CDR3 sequences, about 20% observed once, and the top ten hold 3% to 4%. The receptor comes from a female donor with ankylosing spondylitis or in good health (not recorded which). The sample consisted of blood, either unsorted or a sorted T cell fraction (not recorded which). This rearrangement joins TRBV10-3 to TRBJ2-2; the match to TRBD2 covers 10 bases. The CDR3 nucleotides are TGTGCCATCAGTTGGACTAGCGGTAACACCGGGGAGCTGTTTTTT. Translation gives CAISWTSGNTGELFF.